These 18 T cell receptor beta chains share one sample of origin, sequenced in a study of T cell repertoires in cytomegalovirus infection. TCRdb recomputed calls from the reads with MiXCR, one row per CDR3 protein. Here the sample spans around 740,000 distinct CDR3 sequences, 35% being singletons. The source material was PBMCs. The origin of the receptors is a human donor in good health (CMV status not recorded). Some clones in this sample may be carry-over from other donors' samples.

The chain employs TRBV27 and TRBJ2-7; 9 bases are shared with TRBD2. The CDR3 is 15 amino acids. V dropped 4 bases and J dropped 4; count of bases not matched to a gene: 8. Per germline, CDR1 MNHEY and CDR2 SMNVEV (reference sequence). The CDR3: CASSSSGLAFYEQYF. The CDR3 DNA reads as TGTGCCAGCAGTTCGTCGGGACTAGCTTTTTACGAGCAGTACTTC.

V usage is TRBV6-8 and J usage is TRBJ1-2; D is undetermined. The CDR3 runs to 12 residues. V was pared by 6 bases and J by 4 bases, with 9 bases between. Germline-derived CDR1 and CDR2 are MNHGY and SAAAGT. CDR3 sequence reads: CASRDEFYGYTF. The DNA for the CDR3 is TGTGCCAGCAGAGACGAGTTCTATGGCTACACCTTC.

This clonotype was seen a handful of times. The rearrangement uses TRBV7-2 and TRBJ2-1, with D possibly being TRBD1 (7 bases). Germline V gene data show CDR1 as SGHTA and CDR2 as FQGNSA. The ends were cut back, 3 bases at V and 9 bases at J, with 18 bases in the middle. There are 15 residues in the CDR3. The CDR3 region has the DNA TGTGCCAGCAGCTTTTTGGAGGGGGCAATACTTGAGCAGTTCTTC. This translates into CASSFLEGAILEQFF.

The chain has TRBV30 and TRBJ2-4; TRBD1 aligns across 7 bases. CDR3 size: 14 residues. The germline gives CDR1 GTSNPN, CDR2 SVGIG (reference sequence). V dropped 2 bases and J dropped 9; count of bases not matched to a gene: 10. This chain's CDR3 is CAWSYGKGASIQYF. The CDR3 region has the DNA TGTGCCTGGAGTTATGGGAAGGGGGCGAGCATTCAGTACTTC.

The genes are TRBV27 and TRBJ2-6; 9 positions match TRBD2. The trim removed 3 bases at V and 4 bases at J, leaving 13 bases unmatched. This CDR3 region has 19 residues. The V gene's germline CDR1 is MNHEY and CDR2 SMNVEV (reference sequence). CDR3 in amino acids: CASSFVTGPAGGGANVLTF. Written as DNA, the CDR3 is TGTGCCAGCAGTTTTGTAACAGGCCCCGCGGGGGGGGGGGCCAACGTCCTGACTTTC.

This clonotype was detected a few times. V usage is TRBV5-6 and J usage is TRBJ2-4, with 7 bases matching TRBD2. The length of the CDR3 is 15 residues. V was clipped by 2 bases and J by 6 bases; unmatched bases: 8. Germline CDR1 is SGHDT and CDR2 is YYEEEE. CDR3 in amino acids: CASSFSPGRGNIQYF. CDR3 DNA: TGTGCCAGCAGCTTCTCGCCAGGGAGGGGAAACATTCAGTACTTC.

Details on this clonotype: An end of the junction does not agree with germline; a read error may underlie this. The chain has TRBV7-4 and TRBJ1-2, with a weak D call TRBD1 (5 bases). In germline, CDR1 is SGHVT, CDR2 SQSDAQ. CDR3 size: 16 residues. The CDR3 DNA follows: TGTGCCAGCAGCTTATTGAGGGACCCACCTCTCTATGGCTTCACCTTC. It codes for CASSLLRDPPLYGFTF.

This clonotype was seen a handful of times. V and J are TRBV12-3 or TRBV12-4 and TRBJ1-3, with D uncertain. The CDR3 runs to 15 residues. The germline V and J ends were trimmed by 3 bases and 0 bases, with 9 bases remaining between them. The CDR3 reads CASSFGPDSGNTIYF. CDR3 DNA sequence: TGTGCCAGCAGTTTCGGACCGGACTCTGGAAACACCATATATTTT.

This chain connects TRBV2 to TRBJ1-1, with D hard to call. In germline, CDR1 is SNHLY, CDR2 FYNNEI. Trimming shortened V by 3 bases and J by 0 bases, and 8 bases separated the two germline ends. This CDR3 has 14 amino acids. This CDR3 reads CASSDYSMNTEAFF. The CDR3 nucleotides read TGTGCCAGCAGTGATTACAGCATGAACACTGAAGCTTTCTTT.

This sequence joins TRBV12-5 and TRBJ2-5, with D unresolved. In germline, CDR1 is LGHNT, CDR2 FRNRAP. CDR3 length: 13 amino acids. V was pared by 6 bases and J by 1 base, with 9 bases between. The CDR3 protein is CASGIGSQETQYF. Here the CDR3 DNA reads TGTGCTAGTGGCATTGGCTCCCAAGAGACCCAGTACTTC.

On this clonotype: One junction end does not reproduce the germline sequence, and a read error may be involved. This chain connects TRBV19 to TRBJ1-6; 7 positions match TRBD1. CDR1 is LNHDA, CDR2 SQIVND, per germline (reference sequence). CDR3 size: 15 residues. This chain's CDR3 is CASSIRGRRNSPLHF. The CDR3 coding sequence is TGCGCCAGTAGTATTAGGGGGCGCAGGAATTCACCCCTCCACTTT.

This chain uses TRBV6-5 with TRBJ1-2, with D unresolved. Germline V gene sequence: CDR1 MNHEY, CDR2 SVGAGI. The V end was cut by 3 bases, the J end by 4 bases, with 15 bases between. The CDR3 runs 15 residues. The CDR3: CASSYSGGWSYGYTF. The CDR3 region has the DNA TGTGCCAGCAGTTATTCGGGCGGGTGGAGCTATGGCTACACCTTC.

This clonotype occurred many times. This chain uses TRBV7-9 with TRBJ1-5; 11 bases line up with TRBD1. The CDR3 sequence is 16 residues long. Per the germline V gene, CDR1 is SEHNR and CDR2 is FQNEAQ (reference sequence). V shed 5 bases and J 2 bases; nucleotides not matched to a gene: 5. The CDR3 DNA reads as TGTGCCAGCAGCCTGGGGACAGGGGGGGGCAATCAGCCCCAGCATTTT. Its translation is CASSLGTGGGNQPQHF.

This chain uses TRBV6-1 with TRBJ2-7; possible D gene TRBD2, 5 bases. The CDR3 length is 12 residues. CDR1 is MNHNS and CDR2 is SASEGT in the germline V gene. Trimming removed 6 bases from V and 7 bases from J, with 13 bases in between. CDR3 in DNA: TGTGCCAGCAGGGACGGGGTCCTTGAGCAGTACTTC. It is translated as CASRDGVLEQYF.

This sequence joins TRBV7-2 and TRBJ2-3, with D unresolved. The CDR3 extends over 15 amino acids. Germline V gene lookup returns CDR1 SGHTA and CDR2 FQGNSA. The V and J ends lost 2 bases and 2 bases respectively, with 11 bases between them. CDR3 coding DNA: TGTGCCAGCAGCTTAACAAGAGCCTTCACAGATACGCAGTATTTT. Protein product: CASSLTRAFTDTQYF.

This clonotype was detected many times. J is TRBJ2-1 and V is TRBV12-3 or TRBV12-4; possibly TRBD1 or TRBD2 for D (5 bases each). CDR3 size: 15 residues. V was cut by 5 bases and J by 8 bases, with 19 bases left in between. CDR3 in amino acids: CASSAQGPLGYEQFF. Written as DNA, the CDR3 is TGTGCCAGCAGTGCCCAGGGACCGCTAGGCTATGAGCAGTTCTTC.

About this clonotype itself: One junction end does not reproduce the germline sequence, and a read error may be involved. The chain links TRBV6-2 or TRBV6-3 to TRBJ2-1; D is unclear. There are 14 residues in the CDR3. Per the germline V gene, CDR1 is MNHEY and CDR2 is SVGEGT. CDR3 amino acids: CARSYALVANEQFF. DNA of the CDR3: TGTGCCCGCAGTTACGCCCTAGTAGCTAATGAGCAGTTCTTC.

V is TRBV2 and J is TRBJ1-1, with TRBD1 matching over 7 bases. Germline CDR1 is SNHLY and CDR2 is FYNNEI. CDR3 length: 14 amino acids. J lost 0 bases, V lost 7 bases, and 5 bases had no gene match. CDR3 DNA: TGTGCCAGCACCGGAGGGGGCATGAACACTGAAGCTTTCTTT. This codes for CASTGGGMNTEAFF. Looking up the rest from reference TRBV2 and TRBJ1-1 gives the full variable domain: EPEVTQTPSHQVTQMGQEVILRCVPISNHLYFYWYRQILGQKVEFLVSFYNNEISEKSEIFDDQFSVERPDGSNFTLKIRSTKLEDSAMYFCASTGGGMNTEAFFGQGTRLTVV.